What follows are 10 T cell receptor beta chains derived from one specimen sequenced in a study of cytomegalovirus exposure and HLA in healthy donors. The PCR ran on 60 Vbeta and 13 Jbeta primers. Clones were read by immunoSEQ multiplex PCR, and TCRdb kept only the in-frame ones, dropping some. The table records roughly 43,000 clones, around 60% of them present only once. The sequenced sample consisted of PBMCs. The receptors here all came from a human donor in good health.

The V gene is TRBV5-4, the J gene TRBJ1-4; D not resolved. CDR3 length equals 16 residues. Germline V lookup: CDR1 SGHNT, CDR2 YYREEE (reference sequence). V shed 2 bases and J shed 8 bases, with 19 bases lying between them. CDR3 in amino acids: CASSLVGGIRPEKLFF. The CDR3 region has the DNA TGTGCCAGCAGCTTAGTCGGCGGAATCCGGCCGGAAAAACTGTTTTTT.

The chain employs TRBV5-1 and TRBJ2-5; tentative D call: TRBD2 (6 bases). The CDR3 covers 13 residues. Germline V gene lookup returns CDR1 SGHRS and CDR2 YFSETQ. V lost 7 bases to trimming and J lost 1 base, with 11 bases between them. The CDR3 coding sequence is TGCGCCAGCGGGGAGGTGGGCCAAGAGACCCAGTACTTC. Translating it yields CASGEVGQETQYF.

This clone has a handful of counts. The CDR3 DNA sequence: TGTGCCAGCAGTCAGACGGGGAGGGGCTACACCTTC. Its translation: CASSQTGRGYTF. The gene calls are TRBV7-2 and TRBJ1-2; no reliable D call. The CDR3 is 12 amino acids. The V gene's germline CDR1 is SGHTA and CDR2 FQGNSA. Trimming pared 6 bases from V and 8 bases from J, leaving 13 bases between.

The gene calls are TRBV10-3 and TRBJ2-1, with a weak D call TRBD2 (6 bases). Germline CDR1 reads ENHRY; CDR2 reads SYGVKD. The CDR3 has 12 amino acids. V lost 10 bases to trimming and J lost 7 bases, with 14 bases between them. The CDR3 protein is CATRLEGNEQFF. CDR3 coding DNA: TGTGCCACAAGACTAGAAGGGAATGAGCAGTTCTTC.

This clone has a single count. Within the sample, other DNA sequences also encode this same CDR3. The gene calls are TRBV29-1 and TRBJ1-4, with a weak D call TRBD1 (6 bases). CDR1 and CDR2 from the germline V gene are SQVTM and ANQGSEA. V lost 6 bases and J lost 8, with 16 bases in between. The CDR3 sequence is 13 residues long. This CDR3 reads CSVGGLSGEKLFF. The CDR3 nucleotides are TGCAGCGTGGGGGGGCTAAGTGGCGAAAAACTGTTTTTT.

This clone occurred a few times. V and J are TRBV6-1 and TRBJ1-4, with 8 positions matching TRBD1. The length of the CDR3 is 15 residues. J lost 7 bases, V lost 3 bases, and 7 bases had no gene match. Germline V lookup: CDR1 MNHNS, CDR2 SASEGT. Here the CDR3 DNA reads TGTGCCAGCAGTGAGTTCAGGGGGCGAGGTGAAAAACTGTTTTTT. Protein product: CASSEFRGRGEKLFF.

Here the CDR3 reads CASSPSTGGPYEQYF. CDR3 nucleotide sequence: TGCGCCAGCAGCCCTTCGACAGGGGGCCCCTACGAGCAGTACTTC. This rearrangement joins TRBV5-1 to TRBJ2-7; TRBD1 agrees at 10 bases. In germline, CDR1 is SGHRS, CDR2 YFSETQ. The CDR3 is made up of 15 amino acids. V was pared by 4 bases and J by 2 bases, with 6 bases of the junction left unmatched.

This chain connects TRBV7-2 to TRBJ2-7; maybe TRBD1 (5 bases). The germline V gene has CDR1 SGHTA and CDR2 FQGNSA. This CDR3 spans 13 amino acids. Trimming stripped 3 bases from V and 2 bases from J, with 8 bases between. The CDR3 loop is CASSFAGPYEQYF. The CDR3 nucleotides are TGTGCCAGCAGCTTCGCAGGGCCCTACGAGCAGTACTTC.

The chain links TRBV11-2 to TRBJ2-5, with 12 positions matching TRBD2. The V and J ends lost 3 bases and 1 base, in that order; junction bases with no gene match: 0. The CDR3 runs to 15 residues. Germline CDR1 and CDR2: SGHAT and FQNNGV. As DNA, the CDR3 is TGTGCCAGCAGCTTGACTAGCGGGGGCCAAGAGACCCAGTACTTC. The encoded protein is CASSLTSGGQETQYF.

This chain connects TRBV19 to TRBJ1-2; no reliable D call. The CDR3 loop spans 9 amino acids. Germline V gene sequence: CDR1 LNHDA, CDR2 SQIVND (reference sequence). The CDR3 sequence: CRRDYGYTF. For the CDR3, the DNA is TGTAGGAGGGACTATGGCTACACCTTC.